This T cell receptor (beta chain) derives from a study of T cell repertoires in cytomegalovirus infection. About the study: Public signatures in TCR beta pointed to CMV infection and matching HLA type. Study results and caveats: The response measured ex vivo was dominated by TCR beta clonotypes (HLA-C-restricted and CMV-specific).

Remarks on this clonotype: What it recognizes is unknown.

CDR3 length: 17 amino acids. With 0 bases removed from V and 4 bases from J, the gap between germline ends came to 16 bases. Germline CDR1 and CDR2: LGHNA and YSLEER. Each CDR3 protein is one row after TCRdb ran MiXCR on the reads. Altogether over 95,000 distinct CDR3 sequences are present, about 30% being singletons, with the ten largest covering less than 45%. The source material was CD8+ T cells from cultured PBMCs, sampled from culture after CMV antigen stimulation. This TCR was sampled from a human donor in good health (CMV status not recorded). Some clones in this sample may be carry-over from other donors' samples. The rearrangement uses TRBV4-3 and TRBJ2-1; maybe TRBD2 (5 bases). This CDR3 reads CASSQDEASHRYNEQFF. CDR3 bases: TGCGCCAGCAGCCAAGATGAGGCTAGCCACAGATACAATGAGCAGTTCTTC.